The T cell receptor (beta chain) described here comes from a study of T cell responses to AZD1222 COVID-19 vaccine (dated by TCRdb to the early 2020s). Notes on the research overall: TCR sequencing was performed for fewer than 250 trial participants, of whom roughly 200 were given two doses of AZD1222 and around 25 were given two doses of MenACWY control vaccine. Trial participants were enrolled by age into 18-55, 56-69 and 70-plus year subgroups, with around 140, 26 and 57 TCR-sequenced participants respectively.

To note about this clone: Its recognized antigen is unknown. Base qualities are not recorded, but no much larger clone differs from it by a single base.

What the work shows at the level of the full study, not this receptor alone: Because no samples from the day 14 peak response were available, repertoires could be characterized only after the peak T cell response. A significant rise in spike-specific TCR breadth and depth was observed after two AZD1222 doses relative to day 0 and relative to MenACWY recipients. The vaccine-associated CD4 TCRs covered the entire spike protein, and the dominant responses fell in regions 160-218 and 743-854. Only 5 to 7 AZD1222 recipients were SARS-CoV-2 seropositive at baseline, limiting conclusions about previously exposed vaccinees. Reportedly, almost half of the unique spike-specific TCRs recognized epitopes lying outside the regions that are mutated in the B.1.351 and B.1.1.7 variants. The 56-69-year group was small, and its depth increase did not reach significance, likely because of low power. Participants were mostly white British and included more females than males, and it was suggested by the authors that clonal diversity may have been underestimated.

Unmatched junction bases come to 11, with V trimmed by 4 bases and J by 7 bases. CDR1 and CDR2, per the germline V gene, are SGHAT and FQNNGV. The CDR3 spans 16 residues, from the cysteine through the phenylalanine. Only CDR3 DNA remains: 48 bases, in frame from the first base. This specimen's time point label, interpreted: about 28 days (+/-7) after the second vaccine dose. AZD1222 recipients whose second dose came at about 4 weeks and those whose second dose came at about 12 weeks were combined into one group, since spike-specific TCR depth and breadth did not differ between the two schedules. Vaccinee samples came from UK trials COV001 and COV002, including a single-blind randomized controlled phase 2/3 trial of AZD1222 (ChAdOx1 nCoV-19) in healthy adults. For TCRbeta chain sequencing, PBMC samples were collected from trial participants at day 0 and at day 28 after the second dose. The CDR3 regions of human TCRbeta chains were subjected to immunosequencing. On the study's bioinformatics: Repertoire TCRs were checked for matches against a reference library of SARS-CoV-2-specific TCRs that had been generated using the MIRA antigen-specificity platform. Breadth meant the fraction of unique TCRs that were SARS-CoV-2-associated, whereas depth meant the fraction of total T cells that were SARS-CoV-2-associated. Using the MIRA data, each spike-specific TCR was assigned both to the spike region to which the TCR was reactive and to a CD4 or CD8 class. Log10-transformed breadth and depth values were compared by one-way ANOVA with Sidak's multiple comparisons tests. Entries here come from immuneACCESS through TCRdb and include only in-frame sequences with V and J called. Some clones fail to appear in such tables; in the studies checked, an unresolved V gene covers under half of the shortfall, and the cause of the remainder is unknown. V, J and clone size derive from that table, while D and trimming were established from the DNA sequence. In all, the sample holds 100,000 to 150,000 clones, and more than 90% of those were seen once. Around 1.9% of the sample is in the top ten clones.

The clonotype was recovered from an adult who received the AZD1222 COVID-19 vaccine. The sample consisted of peripheral blood, taken 28 days after the second AZD1222 dose. The sequence is built from TRBV11-2 and TRBJ1-4, with TRBD1 matching 8 junction bases. The DNA sequence is TGTGCCAGCAGCTCAATCCAGGGGGCGTTGGGTGAAAAACTGTTTTTT. It is translated as CASSSIQGALGEKLFF.